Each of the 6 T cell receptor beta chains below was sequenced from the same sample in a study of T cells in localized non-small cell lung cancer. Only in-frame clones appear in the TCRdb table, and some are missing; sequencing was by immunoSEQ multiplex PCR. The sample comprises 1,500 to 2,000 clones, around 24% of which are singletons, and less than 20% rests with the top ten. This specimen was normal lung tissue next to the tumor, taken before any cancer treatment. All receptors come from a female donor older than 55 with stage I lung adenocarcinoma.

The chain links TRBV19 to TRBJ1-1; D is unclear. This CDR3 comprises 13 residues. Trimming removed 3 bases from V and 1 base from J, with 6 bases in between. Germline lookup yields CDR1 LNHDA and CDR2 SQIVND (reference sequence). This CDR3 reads CASSIEWNTEAFF. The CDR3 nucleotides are TGTGCCAGTAGTATCGAGTGGAACACTGAAGCTTTCTTT.

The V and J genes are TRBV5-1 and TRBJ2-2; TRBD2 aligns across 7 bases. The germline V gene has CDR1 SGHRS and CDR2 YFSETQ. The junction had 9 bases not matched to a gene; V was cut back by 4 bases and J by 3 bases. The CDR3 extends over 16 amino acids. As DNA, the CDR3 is TGCGCCAGCAGCCCCACACTAGCGAGGGACACCGGGGAGCTGTTTTTT. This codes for CASSPTLARDTGELFF. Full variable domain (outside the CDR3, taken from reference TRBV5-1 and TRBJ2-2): KAGVTQTPRYLIKTRGQQVTLSCSPISGHRSVSWYQQTPGQGLQFLFEYFSETQRNKGNFPGRFSGRQFSNSRSEMNVSTLELGDSALYLCASSPTLARDTGELFFGEGSRLTVL.

The CDR3 sequence is CASSPQHAETQYF. The CDR3, as DNA: TGTGCCAGCTCACCACAGCACGCAGAGACCCAGTACTTC. The chain links TRBV18 to TRBJ2-5; D not resolved. There are 13 residues in the CDR3. V gave up 1 base and J gave up 4 bases, with 7 bases separating them. CDR1 KGHSH and CDR2 LQKENI come from the germline V gene.

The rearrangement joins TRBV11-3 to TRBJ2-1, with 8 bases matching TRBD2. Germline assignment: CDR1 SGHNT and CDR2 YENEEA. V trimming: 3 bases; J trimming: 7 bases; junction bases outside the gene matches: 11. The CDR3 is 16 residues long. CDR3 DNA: TGTGCCAGCAGCTTTACGGGAGGGGTCGGAGGGAATGAGCAGTTCTTC. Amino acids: CASSFTGGVGGNEQFF.

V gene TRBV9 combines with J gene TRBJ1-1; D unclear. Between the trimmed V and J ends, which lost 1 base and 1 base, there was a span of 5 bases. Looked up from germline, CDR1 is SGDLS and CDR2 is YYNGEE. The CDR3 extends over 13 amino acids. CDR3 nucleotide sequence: TGTGCCAGCAGCGTACGGGGGAACACTGAAGCTTTCTTT. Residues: CASSVRGNTEAFF.

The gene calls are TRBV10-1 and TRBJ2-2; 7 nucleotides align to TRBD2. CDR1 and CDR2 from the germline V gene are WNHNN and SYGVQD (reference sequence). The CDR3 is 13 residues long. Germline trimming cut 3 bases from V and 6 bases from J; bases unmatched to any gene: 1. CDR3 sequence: CASSDREAGELFF. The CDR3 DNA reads TGCGCCAGCAGTGACCGGGAGGCCGGGGAGCTGTTTTTT.